Listed here are 12 T cell receptor beta chains from one sample, sequenced in a study of OX40 agonist ivuxolimab in advanced cancers. Repertoires were generated with immunoSEQ multiplex PCR, while TCRdb's copy carries only in-frame clones and drops some. The top ten hold around 0.3% of the sample, which has approximately 89,000 clones, about 88% seen once. The specimen comprised CD4+ or CD8+ T cells sorted from blood, sampled in a trial of the OX40 agonist ivuxolimab. Source of these receptors: an adult with an advanced solid tumor such as melanoma, head and neck, liver or kidney cancer.

This sequence joins TRBV7-3 and TRBJ2-2; tentative D call: TRBD1 (6 bases). This CDR3 contains 16 residues. Per the germline V gene, CDR1 is SGHTA and CDR2 is FQGTGA. V lost 5 bases and J 4 bases, leaving 17 bases between the germline ends. CDR3 amino acids: CASSPPQGQITGELFF. The CDR3 DNA reads TGTGCCAGCAGCCCCCCCCAAGGACAGATCACCGGGGAGCTGTTTTTT.

The chain joins TRBV4-2 to TRBJ2-1, with a weak D call TRBD2 (7 bases). The CDR3 runs 17 residues. Germline V gene sequence: CDR1 LGHNA, CDR2 YNFKEQ. V was clipped by 0 bases and J by 6 bases, with 18 bases between them. CDR3 region: CASSQETAGALGNEQFF. The CDR3 DNA is TGTGCCAGCAGCCAAGAGACGGCGGGGGCCCTTGGCAATGAGCAGTTCTTC.

In this sample, this clone turned up once. This chain uses TRBV7-2 with TRBJ1-4; 9 nucleotides line up with TRBD1. The CDR3 sequence is 15 residues long. V lost 4 bases, J lost 5 bases, and 5 bases stayed unmatched. Germline CDR1 SGHTA, CDR2 FQGNSA. CDR3 sequence: CASSSGTGTNEKLFF. CDR3 sequence (DNA): TGTGCCAGCAGCTCCGGGACAGGGACAAATGAAAAACTGTTTTTT.

This clone was observed once. V and J are TRBV7-6 and TRBJ2-3; 13 nucleotides align to TRBD2. The CDR3 is 16 amino acids. J gave up 0 bases and V 5 bases, and 2 bases lay outside the gene matches. Germline CDR1 is SGHVS and CDR2 is FNYEAQ. CDR3 in amino acids: CASSRGLAGSTDTQYF. DNA for the CDR3: TGTGCCAGCAGCCGGGGACTAGCGGGGAGCACAGATACGCAGTATTTT. Full variable domain (outside the CDR3, taken from reference TRBV7-6 and TRBJ2-3): GAGVSQSPRYKVTKRGQDVALRCDPISGHVSLYWYRQALGQGPEFLTYFNYEAQQDKSGLPNDRFSAERPEGSISTLTIQRTEQRDSAMYRCASSRGLAGSTDTQYFGPGTRLTVL.

This clone has just a few counts. This rearrangement joins TRBV9 to TRBJ1-1; D perhaps matches TRBD1 (5 bases). The CDR3 is 16 amino acids. Germline CDR1 is SGDLS and CDR2 is YYNGEE. V shed 4 bases and J shed 0 bases, with 16 bases lying between them. The CDR3 nucleotides are TGTGCCAGCAGCAAGAGGGACGGAATAATGAACACTGAAGCTTTCTTT. It encodes CASSKRDGIMNTEAFF.

The rearrangement links TRBV25-1 to TRBJ1-4; D might be TRBD1 (6 bases). The CDR3 loop spans 15 amino acids. Germline V gene sequence: CDR1 MGHDK, CDR2 SYGVNS. V was cut by 3 bases and J by 3 bases, with 11 bases left in between. In DNA form, the CDR3 reads TGTGCCAGCAGTGAGAGGGGGGGGTCTAATGAAAAACTGTTTTTT. Its protein is CASSERGGSNEKLFF.

This clone was counted a single time. The V and J genes are TRBV19 and TRBJ2-7; D not certain. The CDR3 has 10 residues. The germline V gene has CDR1 LNHDA and CDR2 SQIVND (reference sequence). CDR3 region: CCRTTYEQYF. DNA of the CDR3: TGTTGCCGTACTACCTACGAGCAGTACTTC.

The V gene is TRBV5-4, the J gene TRBJ1-5; possible D gene TRBD1, 5 bases. This CDR3 has 15 residues. Germline V lookup: CDR1 SGHNT, CDR2 YYREEE (reference sequence). With 0 bases removed from V and 0 bases from J, the gap between germline ends came to 7 bases. The DNA of the CDR3 is TGTGCCAGCAGCTTGGCAGGGTCTAGCAATCAGCCCCAGCATTTT. This translates into CASSLAGSSNQPQHF.

In regard to this clone: Other DNA sequences in the same sample also yield this CDR3. This sequence joins TRBV18 and TRBJ2-7; perhaps TRBD2 as D (5 bases). Between the trimmed V and J ends, which lost 1 base and 6 bases, there was a span of 7 bases. Germline V gene sequence: CDR1 KGHSH, CDR2 LQKENI. The CDR3 is 12 amino acids. The CDR3 protein is CASSPRGSEQYF. The CDR3 DNA reads as TGTGCCAGCTCACCACGAGGGTCCGAGCAGTACTTC.

The chain employs TRBV29-1 and TRBJ1-2; tentatively, D is TRBD1 (5 bases). V dropped 7 bases and J dropped 2 bases, with 14 bases sitting between them. Germline V gives CDR1 SQVTM, CDR2 ANQGSEA. CDR3 size: 13 residues. The CDR3 DNA is TGCAGCGCATGGAACCAGGGAAACTATGGCTACACCTTC. As protein: CSAWNQGNYGYTF.

This chain uses TRBV29-1 with TRBJ2-7; D uncertain. Trimming pared 1 base from V and 8 bases from J, leaving 15 bases between. Germline V gene data show CDR1 as SQVTM and CDR2 as ANQGSEA. The CDR3 is 13 residues long. The CDR3 DNA reads as TGCAGCGTTGAAGTAGATAGTTCCGAGAAGCAGTACTTC. Amino acid sequence: CSVEVDSSEKQYF.

This clone has just a few counts. The chain carries TRBV15 and TRBJ2-3, with 11 bases identical to TRBD2. CDR3 length equals 15 residues. Germline V CDR1 and CDR2: LNHNV, YYDKDF (reference sequence). The V and J ends lost 5 bases and 4 bases, in that order; junction bases with no gene match: 5. CDR3 bases: TGTGCCACCAGCTCGATAGCGGGGGGGGCAGATACGCAGTATTTT. It translates to CATSSIAGGADTQYF.